The 9 T cell receptor beta chains given below trace back to one sample, sequenced in a study of blood T cell repertoires in COVID-19. Only in-frame clones appear in the TCRdb table, and some are missing; sequencing was by immunoSEQ multiplex PCR. This table holds approximately 290,000 clones, 85% to 90% found once. The source material was peripheral blood. The receptors come from a woman in her 30s with COVID-19, enrolled during active disease.

The chain combines TRBV5-1 with TRBJ1-2, with TRBD1 matching 7 bases. V gave up 6 bases and J gave up 3 bases; unmatched junction bases: 14. The length of the CDR3 is 16 residues. The germline V gene encodes CDR1 SGHRS and CDR2 YFSETQ. The CDR3 sequence: CASIPTGKLVYYGYTF. CDR3 coding DNA: TGCGCCAGCATCCCGACAGGGAAGTTGGTGTACTATGGCTACACCTTC.

CDR3 sequence: CASSYRVPSTGELFF. CDR3 nucleotides: TGTGCCAGCAGTTACAGAGTCCCGAGCACCGGGGAGCTGTTTTTT. J is TRBJ2-2 and V is TRBV6-6; D not resolved. Trimming took off 2 bases at V and 4 bases at J, with 11 bases between the two ends. The CDR3 runs 15 residues. Germline loops: CDR1 MNHNY, CDR2 SVGAGI (reference sequence).

The chain carries TRBV6-5 and TRBJ2-7, with 7 bases lining up with TRBD1. CDR3 length: 15 amino acids. V gave up 6 bases and J gave up 1 base; unmatched junction bases: 9. Germline lookup yields CDR1 MNHEY and CDR2 SVGAGI. Written as DNA, the CDR3 is TGTGCCAGCAGCAAGACAGGGCTATTATCCTACGAGCAGTACTTC. Translated: CASSKTGLLSYEQYF.

The rearrangement joins TRBV27 to TRBJ1-2, with a tentative D call TRBD1 (5 bases). The ends were cut back, 0 bases at V and 2 bases at J, with 7 bases in the middle. From germline, CDR1 is MNHEY and CDR2 SMNVEV (reference sequence). CDR3 length: 14 residues. CDR3 loop: CASSLSGHNYGYTF. In nucleotides, the CDR3 is TGTGCCAGCAGTTTATCGGGGCACAACTATGGCTACACCTTC.

The chain employs TRBV10-3 and TRBJ2-3, with 12 nucleotides matching TRBD2. The CDR3 contains 17 residues. J lost 3 bases, V lost 2 bases, and 6 bases had no gene match. Germline V gene lookup returns CDR1 ENHRY and CDR2 SYGVKD. In nucleotides, the CDR3 is TGTGCCATCAGTGAGCCTGGACTAGCGGGGAGTACAGATACGCAGTATTTT. Amino acids: CAISEPGLAGSTDTQYF.

The J gene is TRBJ2-1, the V gene TRBV9; tentatively, D is TRBD2 (7 bases). The CDR3 has 16 residues. The V gene lost 0 bases and the J gene lost 9 bases, with 19 bases spanning the gap. Germline assignment: CDR1 SGDLS and CDR2 YYNGEE. The CDR3 sequence: CASSVVSGGGGSEQFF. CDR3 nucleotides: TGTGCCAGCAGCGTAGTGTCGGGGGGCGGTGGGAGTGAGCAGTTCTTC. The variable domain in full, with the rest retrieved from reference TRBV9 and TRBJ2-1, is DSGVTQTPKHLITATGQRVTLRCSPRSGDLSVYWYQQSLDQGLQFLIQYYNGEERAKGNILERFSAQQFPDLHSELNLSSLELGDSALYFCASSVVSGGGGSEQFFGPGTRLTVL.

This clone has only one observation. This chain joins TRBV9 and TRBJ1-2, with a weak D call TRBD1 (5 bases). Per germline, CDR1 SGDLS and CDR2 YYNGEE. The V gene lost 4 bases and the J gene lost 8 bases, with 15 bases spanning the gap. The CDR3 is 13 residues long. CDR3 sequence: CASSLLGGKGYTF. CDR3 bases: TGTGCCAGCAGCCTCCTTGGGGGGAAGGGCTACACCTTC.

Here the CDR3 reads CASSIGRNSPLHF. The CDR3 bases are TGTGCCAGTAGTATCGGTCGCAATTCACCCCTCCACTTT. This sequence joins TRBV19 and TRBJ1-6; D ambiguous. The CDR3 is made up of 13 amino acids. CDR1 and CDR2 (germline): LNHDA, SQIVND (reference sequence). V was cut by 3 bases and J by 7 bases, with 7 bases left in between.

The chain combines TRBV24-1 with TRBJ2-1; 9 bases agree with TRBD2. Germline trimming cut 3 bases from V and 4 bases from J; bases unmatched to any gene: 3. CDR3 size: 15 residues. CDR1 and CDR2 from the germline V gene are KGHDR and SFDVKD. DNA of the CDR3: TGTGCCACCAGTGATACTAGCGGGCCATACAATGAGCAGTTCTTC. Its protein is CATSDTSGPYNEQFF.